The next 23 T cell receptor beta chains were all read from a single sample in a study of PD-L1 blockade in urothelial cancer. Assay used: immunoSEQ multiplex PCR; TCRdb lists only in-frame clones, some missing. The sample contains tens of thousands of clones, nearly 90% of which appear only once. The sample was PBMCs, taken around atezolizumab (anti-PD-L1) treatment. These receptors were obtained from a man in his 60s with urothelial cancer.

The rearrangement uses TRBV14 and TRBJ2-3, with 8 bases that match TRBD1. Per the germline V gene, CDR1 is SGHDN and CDR2 is FVKESK. The CDR3 contains 16 residues. Losses at the gene ends were 4 bases for V and 6 bases for J; bases not matched to a gene: 12. CDR3 nucleotides: TGTGCCAGCAGCCCCACCAGGGGGCATGGCAGGGATACGCAGTATTTT. This translates into CASSPTRGHGRDTQYF.

The chain combines TRBV10-1 with TRBJ2-2; no reliable D call. The CDR3 runs 15 residues. Germline lookup yields CDR1 WNHNN and CDR2 SYGVQD (reference sequence). The germline V and J ends were trimmed by 0 bases and 0 bases, with 5 bases remaining between them. CDR3 sequence (DNA): TGCGCCAGCAGTGAGTCGCGAACGAACACCGGGGAGCTGTTTTTT. Protein sequence: CASSESRTNTGELFF.

This chain links TRBV30 with TRBJ2-7, with D uncertain. This CDR3 region has 13 residues. The germline V gene encodes CDR1 GTSNPN and CDR2 SVGIG (reference sequence). Trimming removed 2 bases from V and 2 bases from J, with 10 bases in between. CDR3: CAWSRNRAYEQYF. For the CDR3, the DNA is TGTGCCTGGAGTAGGAACAGAGCCTACGAGCAGTACTTC.

The chain has TRBV5-6 and TRBJ2-1, with TRBD1 matching over 8 bases. Germline V gene lookup returns CDR1 SGHDT and CDR2 YYEEEE. CDR3 length: 16 amino acids. Germline trimming cut 3 bases from V and 8 bases from J; bases unmatched to any gene: 13. This CDR3 is CASSSIPGQDSDEQFF. CDR3 coding DNA: TGTGCCAGCAGCTCAATTCCGGGACAGGACTCCGATGAGCAGTTCTTC.

This clone appeared once. The chain has TRBV9 and TRBJ2-7; 10 bases are shared with TRBD1. The CDR3 runs to 15 residues. Germline CDR1 and CDR2: SGDLS and YYNGEE. V shed 4 bases, J shed 4 bases, and the junction held 8 bases outside the gene matches. CDR3 amino acids: CASSTTGTGVYEQYF. The CDR3 bases are TGTGCCAGCAGCACAACGGGGACAGGGGTATACGAGCAGTACTTC.

The chain combines TRBV25-1 with TRBJ1-3; D unclear. The V end was cut by 0 bases, the J end by 0 bases, with 6 bases between. The length of the CDR3 is 15 residues. Germline assignment: CDR1 MGHDK and CDR2 SYGVNS. CDR3 in amino acids: CASSEYSLSGNTIYF. In nucleotides, the CDR3 is TGTGCCAGCAGTGAATATAGCCTCTCTGGAAACACCATATATTTT.

This chain joins TRBV19 and TRBJ2-3; TRBD2 is a possible D gene (6 bases). Germline CDR1 LNHDA, CDR2 SQIVND (reference sequence). The CDR3 has 15 amino acids. V lost 3 bases and J 2 bases, leaving 12 bases between the germline ends. The CDR3 DNA is TGTGCCAGTAGTATTGGCGGGGCAAACACAGATACGCAGTATTTT. It is translated as CASSIGGANTDTQYF.

This clone appeared once. The rearrangement joins TRBV7-9 to TRBJ1-1, with 10 bases identical to TRBD1. Germline loops: CDR1 SEHNR, CDR2 FQNEAQ (reference sequence). This CDR3 region has 14 residues. Trimming at V came to 2 bases and at J to 10 bases, leaving 7 bases not matched to a gene. The CDR3 region is CASSLIADRGRAFF. The CDR3 DNA sequence: TGTGCCAGCAGCTTAATCGCCGACAGGGGGCGAGCTTTCTTT.

The rearrangement uses TRBV19 and TRBJ2-5; 10 bases match TRBD2. The CDR3 is 14 amino acids. After removal of 6 bases from V and 5 bases from J, the junction contained 6 bases not matched to a gene. Germline CDR1 is LNHDA and CDR2 is SQIVND (reference sequence). The chain's CDR3 is CASSPSGGRETQYF. CDR3 sequence (DNA): TGTGCCAGTAGCCCTAGCGGGGGCCGGGAGACCCAGTACTTC.

The chain combines TRBV28 with TRBJ2-1, with D hard to call. The CDR3 consists of 15 residues. The germline V gene encodes CDR1 MDHEN and CDR2 SYDVKM. V lost 2 bases and J 8 bases, leaving 16 bases between the germline ends. This chain's CDR3 is CASSLPEPPPHEQFF. The CDR3 bases are TGTGCCAGCAGTTTACCAGAACCTCCACCCCATGAGCAGTTCTTC.

V gene TRBV11-2 combines with J gene TRBJ1-2, with D uncertain. The CDR3 has 15 residues. The V end lost 0 bases, the J end lost 4 bases, and 12 bases lay between the germline ends. Germline CDR1 and CDR2: SGHAT and FQNNGV. CDR3 sequence (DNA): TGTGCCAGCAGCTTAGAATTTGTGAGCGGCTATGGCTACACCTTC. It specifies CASSLEFVSGYGYTF. Based on the CDR3 plus reference TRBV11-2 and TRBJ1-2, the full variable domain is EAGVAQSPRYKIIEKRQSVAFWCNPISGHATLYWYQQILGQGPKLLIQFQNNGVVDDSQLPKDRFSAERLKGVDSTLKIQPAKLEDSAVYLCASSLEFVSGYGYTFGSGTRLTVV.

The J gene is TRBJ2-3, the V gene TRBV2; TRBD1 aligns across 8 bases. The CDR3 loop spans 14 amino acids. In germline, CDR1 is SNHLY, CDR2 FYNNEI. V was clipped by 5 bases and J by 6 bases; unmatched bases: 7. The CDR3 DNA reads TGTGCCAGCAGTTACCAGGGGGCGCTGGATACGCAGTATTTT. It translates to CASSYQGALDTQYF.

This clone showed up just once. V and J are TRBV27 and TRBJ2-1; 9 bases agree with TRBD1. V was pared by 6 bases and J by 12 bases, with 12 bases of the junction left unmatched. Germline CDR1 MNHEY, CDR2 SMNVEV (reference sequence). The CDR3 is 14 amino acids. The CDR3 nucleotides are TGTGCCAGCAGAGCGACAGGGGGTCTGTTTGGGCAGTTCTTC. This encodes CASRATGGLFGQFF.

J is TRBJ2-7 and V is TRBV5-1; a possible D gene is TRBD1 (6 bases). V shed 0 bases and J shed 4 bases, with 14 bases lying between them. This CDR3 is 15 amino acids long. Germline V lookup: CDR1 SGHRS, CDR2 YFSETQ. The CDR3 here is CASSLGHRDMYEQYF. CDR3 nucleotides: TGCGCCAGCAGCTTGGGCCACAGGGACATGTACGAGCAGTACTTC. Supplemented by reference TRBV5-1 and TRBJ2-7, the full variable domain reads KAGVTQTPRYLIKTRGQQVTLSCSPISGHRSVSWYQQTPGQGLQFLFEYFSETQRNKGNFPGRFSGRQFSNSRSEMNVSTLELGDSALYLCASSLGHRDMYEQYFGPGTRLTVT.

The chain carries TRBV7-8 and TRBJ2-6; no firm D call. The V and J ends lost 1 base and 0 bases respectively, with 16 bases between them. The V gene's germline CDR1 is SGHVS and CDR2 FQNEAQ. CDR3 size: 19 residues. The CDR3 loop reads CASSLVRGRPSSGANVLTF. The CDR3 DNA sequence: TGTGCCAGCAGCTTAGTACGCGGCAGACCTAGCTCTGGGGCCAACGTCCTGACTTTC.

The rearrangement joins TRBV6-5 to TRBJ2-1, with D possibly TRBD2 on 7 matching bases. This CDR3 comprises 16 residues. V was pared by 0 bases and J by 12 bases, with 21 bases between. Germline V lookup: CDR1 MNHEY, CDR2 SVGAGI. The CDR3 reads CASSYSSSGTLGRQFF. The CDR3 region has the DNA TGTGCCAGCAGTTACTCCTCGAGCGGGACACTAGGACGGCAGTTCTTC.

This clone was observed a single time. The chain joins TRBV9 to TRBJ1-4; 7 bases are shared with TRBD1. This CDR3 comprises 15 residues. Germline trimming cut 2 bases from V and 8 bases from J; bases unmatched to any gene: 9. Per germline, CDR1 SGDLS and CDR2 YYNGEE. The CDR3 protein is CASSVAPTGQEKLFF. CDR3 sequence (DNA): TGTGCCAGCAGCGTCGCGCCGACAGGGCAGGAAAAACTGTTTTTT.

This chain joins TRBV4-3 and TRBJ2-1; the D gene is possibly TRBD2 (6 bases). This CDR3 region has 14 residues. Germline V gene lookup returns CDR1 LGHNA and CDR2 YSLEER. Trimming took off 4 bases at V and 8 bases at J, with 15 bases between the two ends. This chain's CDR3 is CASSRGTPRDEQFF. The CDR3 DNA follows: TGCGCCAGCAGCCGAGGGACTCCTAGAGATGAGCAGTTCTTC.

The chain joins TRBV7-6 to TRBJ2-5; D uncertain. Germline V gene sequence: CDR1 SGHVS, CDR2 FNYEAQ. The CDR3 totals 12 residues. V lost 2 bases and J 5 bases, leaving 6 bases between the germline ends. The CDR3 protein is CASSLFEETQYF. The CDR3 DNA reads as TGTGCCAGCAGCTTATTTGAGGAGACCCAGTACTTC. The full variable domain, its missing parts supplied by reference TRBV7-6 and TRBJ2-5, is GAGVSQSPRYKVTKRGQDVALRCDPISGHVSLYWYRQALGQGPEFLTYFNYEAQQDKSGLPNDRFSAERPEGSISTLTIQRTEQRDSAMYRCASSLFEETQYFGPGTRLLVL.

The genes are TRBV5-1 and TRBJ2-3; D may be TRBD2 (7 bases). Trimming shortened V by 4 bases and J by 2 bases, and 17 bases separated the two germline ends. The germline V gene has CDR1 SGHRS and CDR2 YFSETQ. The CDR3 is 16 amino acids. The DNA of the CDR3 is TGCGCCAGCAGCGGCGGGGGCGGGGGCGACACAGATACGCAGTATTTT. Protein: CASSGGGGGDTDTQYF. Using reference TRBV5-1 and TRBJ2-3 for the parts outside the CDR3, the full variable domain is KAGVTQTPRYLIKTRGQQVTLSCSPISGHRSVSWYQQTPGQGLQFLFEYFSETQRNKGNFPGRFSGRQFSNSRSEMNVSTLELGDSALYLCASSGGGGGDTDTQYFGPGTRLTVL.

The chain combines TRBV30 with TRBJ2-7; 14 bases align to TRBD2. Germline values: CDR1 GTSNPN, CDR2 SVGIG (reference sequence). This CDR3 has 19 residues. V lost 3 bases and J lost 3; bases outside the gene matches: 16. The CDR3 protein is CAWRVRRGTSGGRDYEQYF. The DNA for the CDR3 is TGTGCCTGGAGGGTTCGCCGGGGGACTAGCGGGGGCCGAGACTACGAGCAGTACTTC.

The table lists this clone with a count of one. The chain has TRBV5-5 and TRBJ1-2, with 7 nucleotides matching TRBD1. The trim removed 4 bases at V and 5 bases at J, leaving 11 bases unmatched. Germline V gene data show CDR1 as SGHKS and CDR2 as YYEKEE (reference sequence). This CDR3 comprises 15 residues. CDR3 region: CASSRYRQGGYGYTF. The CDR3 DNA is TGTGCCAGCAGCCGCTACCGACAGGGAGGTTATGGCTACACCTTC.

The chain combines TRBV4-1 with TRBJ2-1; 9 bases are shared with TRBD1. The germline V gene encodes CDR1 MGHRA and CDR2 YSYEKL. The CDR3 covers 15 residues. V dropped 2 bases and J dropped 11; count of bases not matched to a gene: 10. CDR3 DNA: TGCGCCAGCAGCCAACCCCGGGACAGGGTCAAGAAGCAGTTCTTC. Translating gives CASSQPRDRVKKQFF.